Sequencing of this T cell receptor (beta chain) was carried out in a study of T cell changes during pregnancy in multiple sclerosis. V gave up 4 bases and J gave up 7 bases; unmatched junction bases: 7. The CDR3 consists of 15 residues. Germline-derived CDR1 and CDR2 are MNHEY and SMNVEV (reference sequence). Libraries were prepared by immunoSEQ multiplex PCR; TCRdb keeps only in-frame clonotypes and omits some of them. This table has 70,000 to 100,000 clones, around 93% appearing once. This clone has a single count. The source is a female donor in good health, enrolled as a control in a pregnancy study. The V call is TRBV27, the J call TRBJ1-4; TRBD1 matches at 9 bases. The sample in question was peripheral blood, obtained in the third trimester of pregnancy. The CDR3 DNA reads TGTGCCAGCAGTTCTTCCGGGACAGGGCGTGAAAAACTGTTTTTT. It translates to CASSSSGTGREKLFF.